Listed here is a single T cell receptor (beta chain). These data come from a study of shared clonotypes between healthy human individuals. Original methodology: ImmunoSEQ junction-only sequences lacked quality scores, so their filtering differed. TCRdb's copy holds only in-frame clones and misses some; the assay was immunoSEQ multiplex PCR. The V and J calls and clone size were taken over from that table, and D and trimming were inferred from the DNA. The sample consists of around 1.9 million clones, about 93% of them appearing once. CD8 cells regarded as naive lacked CD45RO, were positively chosen for CCR7, and omitted terminally differentiated effector memory CD45RA+ cells. Per germline, CDR1 LNHDA and CDR2 SQIVND (reference sequence). CDR3 length: 15 amino acids. V lost 5 bases, J lost 2 bases, and 6 bases stayed unmatched.

The J gene is TRBJ2-5, the V gene TRBV19; 9 bases are a match to TRBD2. Sequenced input: naive CD8+ T cells from PBMCs. The clonotype originates from a man in his late teens or twenties in good health. Some clones in this sample may be carry-over from other donors' samples. The CDR3: CASSAGTSTQETQYF. The CDR3, as DNA: TGTGCCAGTAGTGCCGGGACTAGCACGCAAGAGACCCAGTACTTC.